Detailed here is one T cell receptor (beta chain). The data stem from a study of blood T cell repertoires in COVID-19. Study-level information: Acute and convalescent COVID-19 specimens originated in the United States, Italy and Spain. PBMCs, B-cell-depleted T cells, or T cells provided the cDNA or gDNA that made up the material.

In the original processing: Quantification of nucleated cells was approximated via reference gene primer amplification. This table comes from immunoSEQ multiplex PCR, and its TCRdb copy is limited to in-frame clones, with some not included. From that table come the V and J calls and clone size; the DNA was used to work out D and trimming. This sample has 200,000 or so clones, with about 88% found just once. Looked up from germline, CDR1 is SEHNR and CDR2 is FQNEAQ (reference sequence). This CDR3 region has 16 residues. V dropped 5 bases and J dropped 2; count of bases not matched to a gene: 8. This rearrangement joins TRBV7-9 to TRBJ2-3; 9 bases are shared with TRBD2. The TCR sequence derives from a man in his fifties or sixties with acute or convalescent COVID-19. The sample comprised peripheral blood. CDR3 region: CASSPLAGASTDTQYF. The DNA for the CDR3 is TGTGCCAGCAGCCCCTTAGCGGGGGCCTCCACAGATACGCAGTATTTT.